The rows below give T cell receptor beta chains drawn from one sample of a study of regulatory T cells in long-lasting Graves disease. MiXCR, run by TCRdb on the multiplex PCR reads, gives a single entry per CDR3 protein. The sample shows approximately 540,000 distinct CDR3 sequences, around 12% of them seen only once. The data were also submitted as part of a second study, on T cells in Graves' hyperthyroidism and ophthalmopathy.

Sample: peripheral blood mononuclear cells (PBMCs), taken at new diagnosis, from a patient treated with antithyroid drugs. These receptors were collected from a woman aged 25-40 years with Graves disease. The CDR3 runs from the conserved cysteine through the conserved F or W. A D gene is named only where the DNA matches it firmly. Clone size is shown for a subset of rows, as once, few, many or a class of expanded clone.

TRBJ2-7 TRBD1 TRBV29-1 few CSVVGDSRYEQYF TGCAGCGTTGTTGGGGACAGCCGATACGAGCAGTACTTC
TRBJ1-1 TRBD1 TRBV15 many CATSNRGNTEAFF TGTGCCACCAGCAACAGGGGGAACACTGAAGCTTTCTTT
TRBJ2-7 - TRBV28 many CASSSTGGATMKQYF TGTGCCAGCAGCTCAACGGGCGGGGCCACTATGAAGCAGTACTTC
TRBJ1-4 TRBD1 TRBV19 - CASRVQGGNEKLFF TGTGCCAGTAGGGTACAGGGGGGTAATGAAAAACTGTTTTTT
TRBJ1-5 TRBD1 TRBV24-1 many CATSESGTGHQPQHF TGTGCCACCAGTGAGTCCGGGACAGGGCATCAGCCCCAGCATTTT
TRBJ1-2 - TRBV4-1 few CASSQGSPNYGYTF TGCGCCAGCAGCCAAGGTAGCCCCAACTATGGCTACACCTTC
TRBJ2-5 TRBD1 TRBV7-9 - CAWSPGQGSQETQYF TGTGCCTGGAGTCCGGGACAGGGATCCCAAGAGACCCAGTACTTC
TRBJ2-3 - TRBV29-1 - CSVRGSTDTQYF TGCAGCGTTAGGGGTAGCACAGATACGCAGTATTTT
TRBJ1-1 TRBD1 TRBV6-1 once CASSTQGSTEAFF TGTGCCAGCAGTACACAGGGGTCCACTGAAGCTTTCTTT
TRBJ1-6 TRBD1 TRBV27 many CASSPYTGGVNNSPLHF TGTGCCAGCAGTCCCTACACAGGGGGCGTTAATAATTCACCCCTCCACTTT
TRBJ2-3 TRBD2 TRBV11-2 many CASSFDREGQGTDTQYF TGTGCCAGCAGCTTCGACCGGGAGGGCCAAGGAACAGATACGCAGTATTTT
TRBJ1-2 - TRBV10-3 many CAISEYPGLNYGYTF TGTGCCATCAGTGAGTATCCGGGACTCAACTATGGCTACACCTTC
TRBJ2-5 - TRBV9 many CASSVSYQETQYF TGTGCCAGCAGCGTATCCTACCAAGAGACCCAGTACTTC
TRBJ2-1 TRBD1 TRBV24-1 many CATSDLDRGSYNEQFF TGTGCCACCAGTGATTTGGACAGGGGTTCCTACAATGAGCAGTTCTTC
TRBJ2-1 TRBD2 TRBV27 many CASSPGLAGGSYNEQFF TGTGCCAGCAGTCCGGGACTAGCGGGAGGCTCCTACAATGAGCAGTTCTTC
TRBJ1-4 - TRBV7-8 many CASSSTVTTEKLFF TGTGCCAGCAGCTCAACAGTGACAACTGAAAAACTGTTTTTT
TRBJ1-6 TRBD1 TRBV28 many CASTVSGGYNSPLHF TGTGCCAGCACCGTATCAGGGGGCTATAATTCACCCCTCCACTTT
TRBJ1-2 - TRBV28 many CASSLQFLYDRTLIYGYTF TGTGCCAGCAGTTTACAGTTCCTGTATGACAGGACGCTTATCTATGGCTACACCTTC
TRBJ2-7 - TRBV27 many CASSLSAYSGGTTYF TGTGCCAGCAGTTTATCGGCCTATTCGGGTGGTACGACGTACTTC
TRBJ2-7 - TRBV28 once CASSLGTTVGTYEQYF TGTGCCAGCAGCTTGGGTACGACGGTAGGAACCTACGAGCAGTACTTC
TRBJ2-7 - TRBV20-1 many CSARGAGLSSYEQYF TGCAGTGCTAGAGGGGCAGGGCTGAGCTCCTACGAGCAGTACTTC
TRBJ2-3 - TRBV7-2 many CASTRGPVGDTQYF TGTGCCAGCACCCGTGGGCCTGTTGGAGATACGCAGTATTTT
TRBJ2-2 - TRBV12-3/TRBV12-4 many CASSPLEGEGTGELFF TGTGCCAGCAGTCCACTAGAGGGGGAGGGGACCGGGGAGCTGTTTTTT
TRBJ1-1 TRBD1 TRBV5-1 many CASRYHGQGAAYTEAFF TGCGCCAGCAGATACCACGGACAGGGGGCGGCGTACACTGAAGCTTTCTTT
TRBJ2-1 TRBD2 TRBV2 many CASSPGLAGVDNEQFF TGTGCCAGCAGCCCCGGACTAGCGGGAGTCGATAATGAGCAGTTCTTC
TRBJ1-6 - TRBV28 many CASSLRAGRNSPLHF TGTGCCAGCAGCCTCAGGGCCGGGAGGAATTCACCCCTCCACTTT
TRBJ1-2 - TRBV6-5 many CASSYSKTTGGYTF TGTGCCAGCAGTTACTCGAAGACAACAGGCGGCTACACCTTC
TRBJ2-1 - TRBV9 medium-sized CASSGSNEQFF TGTGCCAGCAGCGGATCAAATGAGCAGTTCTTC
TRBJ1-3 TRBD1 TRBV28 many CASRRDRGPGNTIYF TGTGCCAGCAGGCGGGACAGGGGGCCTGGAAACACCATATATTTT
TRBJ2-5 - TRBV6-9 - CASSYLRGEQETQYF TGTGCCAGCAGTTATCTAAGGGGGGAACAAGAGACCCAGTACTTC
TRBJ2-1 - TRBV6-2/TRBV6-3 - CASSYQGGHEQFF TGTGCCAGCAGTTACCAGGGTGGCCATGAGCAGTTCTTC
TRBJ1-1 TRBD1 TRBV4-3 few CASSHGTGDRLDTEAFF TGCGCCAGCAGCCACGGGACAGGGGATCGGCTCGACACTGAAGCTTTCTTT
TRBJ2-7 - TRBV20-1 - CSARAGAIGYEQYF TGCAGTGCTAGAGCGGGAGCCATTGGATACGAGCAGTACTTC
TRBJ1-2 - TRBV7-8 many CASSLGSSLGYGYTF TGTGCCAGCAGCTTAGGATCGTCGTTGGGATATGGCTACACCTTC
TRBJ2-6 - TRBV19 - CASSIAGARSGSNVLTF TGTGCCAGTAGTATAGCGGGGGCCCGCTCTGGGTCCAACGTCCTGACTTTC
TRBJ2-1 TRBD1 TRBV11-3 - CASSFNRDSDNEQFF TGTGCCAGCAGCTTCAACCGGGACAGTGACAATGAGCAGTTCTTC
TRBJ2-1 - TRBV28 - CASSKLELTDNEQFF TGTGCCAGCTCAAAACTCGAACTTACTGACAATGAGCAGTTCTTC
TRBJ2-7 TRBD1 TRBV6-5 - CASSYSRGHTYEQYF TGTGCCAGCAGTTACTCGAGGGGGCACACCTACGAGCAGTACTTC
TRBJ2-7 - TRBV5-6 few CASSLDLGNEQYF TGTGCCAGCAGCTTGGATCTGGGCAACGAGCAGTACTTC
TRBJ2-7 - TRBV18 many CASSPLDSHINEQYF TGTGCCAGCTCACCATTGGACTCACACATCAACGAGCAGTACTTC
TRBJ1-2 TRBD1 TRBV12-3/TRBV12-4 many CASSLIAGGYDYGYTF TGTGCCAGCAGTTTAATTGCAGGGGGCTACGACTATGGCTACACCTTC
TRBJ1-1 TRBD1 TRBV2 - CASREGQMNTEAFF TGTGCCAGCAGGGAGGGACAGATGAACACTGAAGCTTTCTTT
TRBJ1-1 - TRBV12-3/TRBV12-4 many CASSLGTVVEAFF TGTGCCAGCAGTTTGGGGACGGTAGTTGAAGCTTTCTTT
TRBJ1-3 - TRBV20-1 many CSAGDRGNTIYF TGCAGTGCTGGGGATAGGGGAAACACCATATATTTT
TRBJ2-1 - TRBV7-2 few CASSTGMSGYNEQFF TGTGCCAGCAGCACAGGGATGAGCGGGTACAATGAGCAGTTCTTC
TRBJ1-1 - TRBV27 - CASSQNRVGYTEAFF TGTGCCAGCAGTCAAAACAGGGTAGGGTACACTGAAGCTTTCTTT